The clone carrying this TCR beta chain was observed a handful of times. This CDR3 contains 15 residues. Germline CDR1 reads KGHSY; CDR2 reads FQNENV. Trimming pared 2 bases from V and 7 bases from J, leaving 12 bases between. One entry per CDR3 protein results from TCRdb running MiXCR on the RT-PCR reads. Here the sample spans some 150,000 distinct CDR3 sequences, about a third being singletons. The data were obtained in a study of patients and donors after allogeneic stem cell transplantation. V and J are TRBV16 and TRBJ1-6; a weak D match, TRBD1 (5 bases). Sequenced: blood, either unsorted or a sorted T cell fraction (not recorded which). The clonotype was recovered from a human donor who was either an allogeneic HSCT recipient or a stem cell or donor lymphocyte infusion donor (not recorded which). It is not recorded whose cells these are; they may come from a transplant donor. The CDR3 nucleotides read TGTGCCAGCAGCCAACAGGGAACGGGGAATTCACCCCTCCACTTT. Its translation: CASSQQGTGNSPLHF.